Sequencing of this T cell receptor beta chain was carried out in a study of vaccination and CD4 T cells after COVID-19. Study as a whole: For each participant, vaccination comprised two doses of either the BNT162b2 or the mRNA-1273 vaccine.

Germline values: CDR1 DFQATT, CDR2 SNEGSKA (reference sequence). The CDR3 is 14 residues long. V gave up 3 bases and J gave up 4 bases, with 13 bases separating them. Treatment in this sample: roughly ten-day PBMC culture with coronavirus spike peptide pools or control peptides (ViraFEST assay). Collection of the unexposed donor's CD4+ T cells took place before the COVID-19 pandemic (2011-2018). ViraFEST expanded antigen-specific T cells with peptide pools, then sequenced TCRs. Peptide pools at 9.5 to 10 ug/ml stimulated 2 million or so PBMCs per well with 9 to 10 IU/ml IL-2. Note on this clonotype: What it binds is not known.

Scientists ran DNA taken from cultured CD4+ T cells through the Oncomine TCR Beta short-read assay for sequencing. It was from cultured CD4+ T cells that genomic DNA was extracted. TCRdb independently ran MiXCR on the PCR reads; one entry per CDR3 protein. The sample has over 6,000 distinct CDR3 sequences; about 70% are singletons. The J gene is TRBJ1-5, the V gene TRBV20-1; D ambiguous. The clonotype comes from a human donor in good health. The sequenced sample consisted of CD4+ T cells from blood, cultured in vitro. In DNA, the CDR3 is TGCAGTGCTAGTCTACAGCAAATTAATCAGCCCCAGCATTTT. Amino acid sequence: CSASLQQINQPQHF.